Shown below are 19 T cell receptor beta chains from a single sample sequenced in a study of T cells in Graves' hyperthyroidism and ophthalmopathy. Researchers took RNA transcripts and amplified the TCR beta CDR3 regions from them. TCR CDR3 regions were first amplified by RT-PCR with HTBI primers. TCRdb re-called the multiplex PCR reads with MiXCR, one entry per CDR3 protein. The data show hundreds of thousands of distinct CDR3 sequences, roughly 20% seen once. The sample consisted of blood. Receptors were obtained from a man aged 30 to 45 with Graves' ophthalmopathy.

The chain recombines TRBV7-9 with TRBJ2-7; 10 nucleotides line up with TRBD2. CDR3 length equals 14 residues. The V and J ends lost 2 bases and 5 bases, in that order; junction bases with no gene match: 3. Germline CDR1 is SEHNR and CDR2 is FQNEAQ (reference sequence). The CDR3 sequence is CASSLLAGVNEQYF. As DNA, the CDR3 is TGTGCCAGCAGCTTACTAGCGGGAGTCAACGAGCAGTACTTC.

This clonotype was picked up a small number of times. This rearrangement joins TRBV7-3 to TRBJ2-1, with D unresolved. This CDR3 has 14 amino acids. Germline values: CDR1 SGHTA, CDR2 FQGTGA. V shed 0 bases and J shed 7 bases, with 10 bases lying between them. The CDR3 spells CASSLTLSVNEQFF. The CDR3 DNA is TGTGCCAGCAGCTTAACCCTCTCGGTTAATGAGCAGTTCTTC.

There are a few counts of this clonotype. V usage is TRBV29-1 and J usage is TRBJ2-5; 8 nucleotides line up with TRBD2. With V trimmed by 3 bases and J by 3 bases, 6 bases remained unmatched. The CDR3 extends over 14 amino acids. Germline CDR1 reads SQVTM; CDR2 reads ANQGSEA. CDR3 sequence: CSVDRGGPEETQYF. The CDR3 DNA follows: TGCAGCGTTGACCGGGGGGGGCCTGAAGAGACCCAGTACTTC.

This sequence joins TRBV6-1 and TRBJ1-3; D not certain. Trimming removed 6 bases at V and 3 bases at J, with 9 bases between. The CDR3 is made up of 13 amino acids. Germline-derived CDR1 and CDR2 are MNHNS and SASEGT. CDR3 residues: CASRVLSGNTIYF. CDR3 coding DNA: TGTGCCAGCAGGGTATTAAGTGGAAACACCATATATTTT.

This clonotype occurred many times. The chain has TRBV28 and TRBJ1-1, with D perhaps TRBD1 (5 bases). V lost 3 bases and J lost 5, with 13 bases in between. Germline-derived CDR1 and CDR2 are MDHEN and SYDVKM. The CDR3 contains 14 residues. CDR3 amino acids: CASSLLDRGTEAFF. CDR3 nucleotide sequence: TGTGCCAGCAGTTTGCTAGACAGAGGAACTGAAGCTTTCTTT.

V usage is TRBV6-1 and J usage is TRBJ2-1; 9 nucleotides line up with TRBD2. This CDR3 contains 19 residues. Germline trimming cut 1 base from V and 4 bases from J; bases unmatched to any gene: 14. The germline CDR1 and CDR2 sequences are MNHNS and SASEGT. The CDR3 region has the DNA TGTGCCAGCAGTGAAGTAAATAAGTTAGGGACTAGCCGATACAATGAGCAGTTCTTC. Its protein is CASSEVNKLGTSRYNEQFF.

At least ten counts were recorded for this clonotype. This sequence joins TRBV30 and TRBJ2-1, with 12 bases that match TRBD2. V was pared by 4 bases and J by 7 bases, with 2 bases of the junction left unmatched. The CDR3 sequence is 13 residues long. The germline V gene encodes CDR1 GTSNPN and CDR2 SVGIG (reference sequence). CDR3 sequence (DNA): TGTGCCTGGAAACTAGCGGGAGGAAATGAGCAGTTCTTC. Translation: CAWKLAGGNEQFF.

The V call is TRBV5-1, the J call TRBJ2-4, with a possible D match to TRBD2 (7 bases). Trimming took off 4 bases at V and 4 bases at J, with 21 bases between the two ends. The V gene's germline CDR1 is SGHRS and CDR2 YFSETQ. This CDR3 spans 17 amino acids. The CDR3 DNA sequence: TGCGCCAGCAGCCAAGACCCTTGGGGAGGGGGAAAAAACATTCAGTACTTC. Amino acid sequence: CASSQDPWGGGKNIQYF.

This rearrangement joins TRBV9 to TRBJ1-5; 10 bases match TRBD1. J lost 5 bases, V lost 3 bases, and 2 bases had no gene match. Germline V gene lookup returns CDR1 SGDLS and CDR2 YYNGEE. The CDR3 sequence is 14 residues long. CDR3 protein: CASSEDRGDQPQHF. For the CDR3, the DNA is TGTGCCAGCAGCGAGGACAGGGGGGATCAGCCCCAGCATTTT.

J is TRBJ2-1 and V is TRBV9; 12 nucleotides align to TRBD2. V shed 6 bases, J shed 6 bases, and the junction held 7 bases outside the gene matches. This CDR3 is built from 15 residues. In germline, CDR1 is SGDLS, CDR2 YYNGEE. CDR3 region: CASTRTSGNPNEQFF. DNA for the CDR3: TGTGCCAGCACCCGGACTAGCGGGAACCCCAATGAGCAGTTCTTC.

CDR3 in DNA: TGTGCCATCAGTGAGTCGGGCAGGAGCTCCTACAATGAGCAGTTCTTC. Amino acids: CAISESGRSSYNEQFF. The J gene is TRBJ2-1, the V gene TRBV10-3; D is undetermined. There are 16 residues in the CDR3. Germline CDR1 reads ENHRY; CDR2 reads SYGVKD. Trimming stripped 0 bases from V and 0 bases from J, with 9 bases between.

V is TRBV25-1 and J is TRBJ2-7, with 12 nucleotides matching TRBD2. CDR3 size: 15 residues. Unmatched junction bases numbered 4, after V lost 4 bases and J lost 3 bases. Looked up from germline, CDR1 is MGHDK and CDR2 is SYGVNS. CDR3 sequence reads: CASSVGTSGYYEQYF. CDR3 DNA: TGTGCCAGCAGTGTCGGGACTAGCGGGTACTACGAGCAGTACTTC.

This clonotype has only a few counts. V gene TRBV24-1 combines with J gene TRBJ2-3, with 8 bases identical to TRBD2. The length of the CDR3 is 13 residues. From germline, CDR1 is KGHDR and CDR2 SFDVKD. V shed 7 bases, J shed 4 bases, and the junction held 3 bases outside the gene matches. This CDR3 is CATRPAGADTQYF. CDR3 DNA: TGTGCCACCAGGCCAGCGGGAGCAGATACGCAGTATTTT.

This clonotype showed up just a few times. This chain connects TRBV28 to TRBJ2-7; 9 bases are shared with TRBD1. Germline loops: CDR1 MDHEN, CDR2 SYDVKM. V lost 8 bases to trimming and J lost 4 bases; unmatched junction nucleotides: 6. The CDR3 extends over 13 amino acids. The CDR3 region has the DNA TGTGCCAGCCAACAGGGGGCTTGGTACGAGCAGTACTTC. Protein: CASQQGAWYEQYF.

The rearrangement links TRBV5-1 to TRBJ2-3, with TRBD1 matching 7 bases. The germline V gene encodes CDR1 SGHRS and CDR2 YFSETQ. V dropped 2 bases and J dropped 2; count of bases not matched to a gene: 11. The CDR3 runs to 17 residues. The CDR3 DNA is TGCGCCAGCAGCTTACCCGGGACAGCCTTAAACACAGATACGCAGTATTTT. It codes for CASSLPGTALNTDTQYF.

This clonotype was counted only a few times. The V gene is TRBV20-1, the J gene TRBJ1-1; a possible D gene is TRBD1 (5 bases). CDR3 length: 14 amino acids. V was shortened by 6 bases and J by 2 bases, with 16 bases between the two germline ends. Germline CDR1 reads DFQATT; CDR2 reads SNEGSKA (reference sequence). CDR3 protein: CSARVGSTNTEAFF. The CDR3 DNA follows: TGCAGTGCCAGGGTAGGCTCGACAAACACTGAAGCTTTCTTT.

The CDR3 sequence is CASSTQTSGRLYNEQFF. DNA for the CDR3: TGTGCCAGCAGCACTCAGACTAGCGGGAGGTTATACAATGAGCAGTTCTTC. The chain has TRBV11-2 and TRBJ2-1; 13 positions match TRBD2. This CDR3 region has 17 residues. After removal of 5 bases from V and 4 bases from J, the junction contained 8 bases not matched to a gene. CDR1 and CDR2 from the germline V gene are SGHAT and FQNNGV.

At least ten counts were recorded for this clonotype. The rearrangement joins TRBV12-3 or TRBV12-4 to TRBJ1-1; no clear D gene. V was cut by 5 bases and J by 2 bases, with 15 bases left in between. CDR3 size: 15 residues. The CDR3 region has the DNA TGTGCCAGCAGTCCCTTGGGGTCGTTCAACACTGAAGCTTTCTTT. Translation gives CASSPLGSFNTEAFF.

The chain employs TRBV30 and TRBJ1-5; no clear D. Trimming removed 0 bases at V and 2 bases at J, with 5 bases between. The germline CDR1 and CDR2 sequences are GTSNPN and SVGIG (reference sequence). The CDR3 is made up of 13 amino acids. CDR3 residues: CAWSVLRNQPQHF. DNA of the CDR3: TGTGCCTGGAGTGTACTCCGCAATCAGCCCCAGCATTTT.